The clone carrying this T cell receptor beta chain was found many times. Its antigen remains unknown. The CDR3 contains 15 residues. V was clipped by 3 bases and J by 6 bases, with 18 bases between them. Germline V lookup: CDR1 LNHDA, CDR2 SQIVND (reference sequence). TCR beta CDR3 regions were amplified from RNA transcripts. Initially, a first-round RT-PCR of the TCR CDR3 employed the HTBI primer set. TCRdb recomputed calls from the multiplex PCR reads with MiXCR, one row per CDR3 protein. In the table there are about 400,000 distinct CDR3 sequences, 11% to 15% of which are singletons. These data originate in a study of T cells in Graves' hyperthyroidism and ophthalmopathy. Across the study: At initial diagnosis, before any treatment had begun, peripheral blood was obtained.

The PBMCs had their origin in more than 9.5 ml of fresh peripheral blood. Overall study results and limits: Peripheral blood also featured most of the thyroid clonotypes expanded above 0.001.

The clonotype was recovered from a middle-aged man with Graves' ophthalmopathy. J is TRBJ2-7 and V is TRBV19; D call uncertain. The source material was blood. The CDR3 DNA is TGTGCCAGTAGTATGCTTGGCACCCTAATCCGCGAGCAGTACTTC. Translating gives CASSMLGTLIREQYF.